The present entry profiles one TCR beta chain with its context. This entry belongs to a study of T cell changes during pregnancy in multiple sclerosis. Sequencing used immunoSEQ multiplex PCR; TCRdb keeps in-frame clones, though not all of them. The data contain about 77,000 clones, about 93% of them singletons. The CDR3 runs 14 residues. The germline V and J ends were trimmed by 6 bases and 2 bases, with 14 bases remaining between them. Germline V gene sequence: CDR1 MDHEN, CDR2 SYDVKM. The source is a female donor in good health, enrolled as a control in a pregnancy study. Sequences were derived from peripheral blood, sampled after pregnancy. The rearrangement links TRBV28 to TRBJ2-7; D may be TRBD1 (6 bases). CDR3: CASSTDRFPYEQYF. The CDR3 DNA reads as TGTGCCAGCAGCACCGACAGGTTCCCCTACGAGCAGTACTTC.